The rows below give T cell receptor beta chains drawn from one sample of a study of tumor T cells in aggressive B-cell lymphoma. TCRdb keeps only in-frame clones here, not all; method: immunoSEQ multiplex PCR. The sample has several hundred clones, 78% seen once. The specimen was tumor tissue. All receptors come from an adult with diffuse large B cell lymphoma. Both conserved end residues are part of each CDR3. Each record gives: J gene, D gene, clone size, V gene, CDR3 protein, CDR3 DNA. D genes are given only for firm matches. Size values are once, few and many counts, or a class for expanded clones, and some rows have none.

>TRBJ2-5|TRBD2|.|TRBV7-9
CASSSPPGLAWEQETQYF
TGTGCCAGCAGCTCACCCCCGGGACTAGCGTGGGAACAAGAGACCCAGTACTTC
>TRBJ1-2|.|.|TRBV6-1
CASSEPGRGYGYTF
TGTGCCAGCAGTGAACCGGGCAGGGGCTATGGCTACACCTTC
>TRBJ2-6|.|.|TRBV7-1
CASSLRHHEGQSRANVLTF
TGTGCCAGCAGCCTAAGACATCACGAAGGACAAAGTCGGGCCAACGTCCTGACTTTC
>TRBJ2-1|.|once|TRBV4-3
CASSPDYYNEQFF
TGCGCCAGCAGCCCCGACTACTACAATGAGCAGTTCTTC
>TRBJ2-2|TRBD2|few|TRBV15
CATRREGLTGELFF
TGTGCCACCAGGAGGGAGGGGCTCACCGGGGAGCTGTTTTTT
>TRBJ2-3|.|.|TRBV15
CATSKTKGTQYF
TGTGCCACCAGCAAGACTAAGGGAACGCAGTATTTT
>TRBJ2-1|.|.|TRBV29-1
CSVEIWESSYNEQFF
TGCAGCGTTGAGATTTGGGAGAGCTCCTACAATGAGCAGTTCTTC
>TRBJ2-2|.|few|TRBV7-3
CASRATGTGELFF
TGTGCCAGCAGGGCCACAGGGACCGGGGAGCTGTTTTTT
>TRBJ1-4|TRBD1|.|TRBV2
CSTSGQGATKLFF
TGTTCCACCTCGGGACAGGGGGCGACTAAACTGTTTTTT
>TRBJ2-1|.|.|TRBV18
CASSSTGYYNEQFF
TGTGCCAGCTCAAGTACAGGATACTACAATGAGCAGTTCTTC
>TRBJ1-2|TRBD1|.|TRBV27
CASSTRDRNHYGYTF
TGTGCCAGCAGTACCCGGGACAGAAACCACTATGGCTACACCTTC
>TRBJ2-2|.|.|TRBV11-3
CASSLTGGRTGELFF
TGTGCCAGCAGCTTAACAGGTGGCCGCACCGGGGAGCTGTTTTTT
>TRBJ2-7|.|.|TRBV5-1
CASSLGATAYEQYF
TGCGCCAGCAGCTTGGGCGCGACAGCCTACGAGCAGTACTTC
>TRBJ1-2|.|.|TRBV9
CASSPADRSYGYTF
TGTGCCAGCAGCCCAGCGGACAGATCGTATGGCTACACCTTC
>TRBJ1-1|.|.|TRBV19
CASSIVGGMDAFF
TGTGCCAGTAGTATAGTGGGGGGTATGGATGCTTTCTTT
>TRBJ1-2|TRBD1|once|TRBV5-1
CASSATGGRLDGYTF
TGCGCCAGCAGCGCGACAGGGGGCAGGTTGGATGGCTACACCTTC
>TRBJ2-1|TRBD2|.|TRBV28
CASSLTTSGSSYNEQFF
TGTGCCAGCAGTTTAACGACTAGCGGGAGCTCCTACAATGAGCAGTTCTTC
>TRBJ1-1|.|.|TRBV30
CAWSVGAYTEAFF
TGTGCCTGGAGTGTTGGGGCATACACTGAAGCTTTCTTT
>TRBJ2-1|TRBD2|.|TRBV28
CASSLGLAGEQFF
TGTGCCAGCAGTTTAGGACTAGCGGGGGAGCAGTTCTTC
>TRBJ2-7|.|.|TRBV28
CASTGTYEQYF
TGTGCCAGCACAGGAACCTACGAGCAGTACTTC
>TRBJ2-3|TRBD2|.|TRBV19
CATGLAGVSGTDTQYF
TGTGCCACAGGACTAGCGGGAGTCTCTGGCACAGATACGCAGTATTTT
>TRBJ1-2|TRBD1|.|TRBV28
CASSLTGTGSYGYTF
TGTGCCAGCAGCTTAACCGGGACAGGGAGTTATGGCTACACCTTC
>TRBJ2-7|TRBD2|few|TRBV18
CASSPGLGGYEQYF
TGTGCCAGCTCACCGGGACTAGGGGGCTACGAGCAGTACTTC
>TRBJ1-2|.|.|TRBV5-5
CASSFDTQGYTF
TGTGCCAGCAGCTTTGACACCCAGGGCTACACCTTC
>TRBJ2-1|TRBD2|.|TRBV29-1
CSVQGTSGNTYNEQFF
TGCAGCGTCCAGGGGACTAGCGGGAACACCTACAATGAGCAGTTCTTC
>TRBJ1-5|TRBD1|.|TRBV11-2
CASSFGRGPQPQHF
TGTGCCAGCAGCTTCGGCAGGGGGCCTCAGCCCCAGCATTTT
>TRBJ2-5|.|.|TRBV5-1
CASSLQETQYF
TGCGCCAGCAGCCTTCAAGAGACCCAGTACTTC
>TRBJ1-1|.|once|TRBV5-1
CASRYQGSGDTEAFF
TGCGCCAGCAGGTACCAGGGGAGTGGGGACACTGAAGCTTTCTTT
>TRBJ2-5|.|.|TRBV12-2
CASRLVHRDSPSRTQYF
TGTGCAAGTCGCTTAGTTCACCGGGACAGCCCTAGCAGGACCCAGTACTTC
>TRBJ2-4|TRBD1|.|TRBV7-9
CASASTGDIQYF
TGTGCCAGCGCATCGACAGGGGACATTCAGTACTTC
>TRBJ2-2|TRBD2|.|TRBV27
CASSLAGVGTGELFF
TGTGCCAGCAGCCTAGCGGGAGTCGGTACCGGGGAGCTGTTTTTT
>TRBJ1-5|.|.|TRBV2
CASSETLYSNQPQHF
TGTGCCAGCAGTGAAACCCTGTATAGTAATCAGCCCCAGCATTTT
>TRBJ1-1|TRBD1|.|TRBV27
CASSLSGTGGTEAFF
TGTGCCAGCAGTTTATCAGGGACAGGGGGGACTGAAGCTTTCTTT
>TRBJ2-3|.|once|TRBV5-5
CASSPPPGDTQYF
TGTGCCAGCAGCCCACCACCAGGAGATACGCAGTATTTT
>TRBJ2-5|TRBD1|.|TRBV18
CASSPETGEETQYF
TGTGCCAGCTCACCGGAAACAGGGGAAGAGACCCAGTACTTC
>TRBJ2-7|TRBD2|.|TRBV13
CASERLAISYEQYF
TGTGCCAGCGAGCGACTAGCAATCTCCTACGAGCAGTACTTC
>TRBJ1-5|.|few|TRBV5-5
CASSLEDSLPQHF
TGTGCCAGCAGCTTGGAGGACAGCTTGCCCCAGCATTTT
>TRBJ2-1|TRBD2|.|TRBV19
CANSIDWPSGAYNEQFF
TGTGCCAATAGTATAGATTGGCCTAGCGGGGCGTACAATGAGCAGTTCTTC
>TRBJ1-2|.|.|TRBV2
CASRERNYGYTF
TGTGCCAGCAGGGAGAGAAACTATGGCTACACCTTC
>TRBJ2-2|TRBD2|.|TRBV27
CDRREGSNTGELFF
TGTGATAGGCGGGAGGGCTCGAACACCGGGGAGCTGTTTTTT
>TRBJ1-4|TRBD1|.|TRBV5-1
CASSTNRGTNEKLFF
TGCGCCAGCAGCACTAACAGGGGAACTAATGAAAAACTGTTTTTT
>TRBJ1-3|.|.|TRBV6-1
CASSEARARNTIYF
TGTGCCAGCAGTGAAGCGAGGGCAAGAAACACCATATATTTT
>TRBJ1-2|TRBD1|.|TRBV14
CASSQEDRESYTF
TGTGCCAGCAGCCAAGAGGACAGGGAAAGCTACACCTTC
>TRBJ1-6|.|once|TRBV19
CASSIDDNGSPLHF
TGTGCCAGTAGTATCGATGATAACGGTTCACCCCTCCACTTT
>TRBJ2-1|.|.|TRBV7-9
CASSNRANEQFF
TGTGCCAGCAGTAACAGGGCCAATGAGCAGTTCTTC
>TRBJ1-4|.|few|TRBV6-6
CASGSSGEKLFF
TGTGCCAGCGGGAGCTCAGGTGAAAAACTGTTTTTT
>TRBJ2-7|TRBD1|.|TRBV4-3
CASRPTGSYEQYF
TGCGCCAGCAGGCCGACAGGGAGTTACGAGCAGTACTTC
>TRBJ2-1|.|.|TRBV27
CASRTGGIGEQFF
TGTGCCAGCAGGACCGGAGGTATTGGGGAGCAGTTCTTC
>TRBJ2-7|TRBD1|.|TRBV5-6
CASSTDRQGPYEQYF
TGTGCCAGCAGCACGGACAGACAGGGTCCCTACGAGCAGTACTTC
>TRBJ1-3|.|.|TRBV5-6
CASSLAWAGMGNTIYF
TGTGCCAGCAGCTTGGCCTGGGCAGGGATGGGAAACACCATATATTTT
>TRBJ1-2|TRBD1|.|TRBV18
CASSPTGAYGYTF
TGTGCCAGCTCACCTACAGGGGCCTATGGCTACACCTTC
>TRBJ1-4|TRBD1|.|TRBV2
CASRLQGGDVKLFF
TGTGCCAGCCGCCTACAGGGGGGGGATGTAAAACTGTTTTTT
>TRBJ2-1|.|.|TRBV5-4
CASSGWTLGLDEQFF
TGTGCCAGCAGCGGCTGGACCCTAGGACTCGATGAGCAGTTCTTC
>TRBJ2-3|.|.|TRBV2
CASSVSGGLSTDTQYF
TGTGCCAGCAGTGTCAGCGGAGGCTTGAGCACAGATACGCAGTATTTT
>TRBJ1-5|.|few|TRBV19
CASSIDQAYSNQPQHF
TGTGCCAGTAGTATAGATCAGGCTTATAGCAATCAGCCCCAGCATTTT
>TRBJ2-7|TRBD2|once|TRBV4-1
CASSHPGLAGGPGAYEQYF
TGCGCCAGCAGCCACCCGGGACTAGCGGGAGGGCCGGGGGCCTACGAGCAGTACTTC
>TRBJ2-5|TRBD2|.|TRBV14
CASSQDYDGRGETQYF
TGTGCCAGCAGCCAAGATTACGACGGGAGGGGAGAGACCCAGTACTTC
>TRBJ1-5|.|.|TRBV18
CASSLTPQGGNQPQHF
TGTGCCAGCTCACTTACCCCCCAGGGCGGCAATCAGCCCCAGCATTTT
>TRBJ2-7|.|.|TRBV11-2
CASSRGPSEQYF
TGTGCCAGCAGCCGCGGGCCCTCCGAGCAGTACTTC